This T cell receptor beta chain was found in a study of CD8+CD57+ T cells in acquired aplastic anemia. About the research overall: The mean DNA yield obtained from sorted CD4+ and CD8+ cells came to around 3 ug. Whole-study results and caveats: The study identified roughly 29 CD8+ CDR3 sequences shared by patients and controls.

The authors sequenced patients whose flow cytometry had shown CD8+CD57+ cell expansion. Blood was sampled before the patients had received any therapy. A remark on this clonotype: Its antigen remains unknown.

J gave up 2 bases and V 6 bases, and 6 bases lay outside the gene matches. Germline V gene sequence: CDR1 DFQATT, CDR2 SNEGSKA (reference sequence). The CDR3 is 14 residues long. Genomic DNA, the template, was used for profiling of the TCR beta VDJ and CDR3. MiXCR, run by TCRdb on the reads, gives a single entry per CDR3 protein. The table shows about 290,000 distinct CDR3 sequences, with around three fifths occurring only once. This receptor was identified in a human donor with aplastic anemia. Sequencing was carried out using sorted CD4+, CD8+, or CD8+CD57+ T cells (not recorded which) from PBMCs. The chain combines TRBV20-1 with TRBJ2-1, with 8 positions matching TRBD1. CDR3 in amino acids: CSATWTGTYNEQFF. As DNA, the CDR3 is TGCAGTGCAACCTGGACAGGGACCTACAATGAGCAGTTCTTC.